This T cell receptor (beta chain) was identified in a study of breast tumors, draining lymph nodes, adjacent tissues. Each CDR3 protein is one row after TCRdb ran MiXCR on the multiplex PCR reads. This sample has about 200,000 distinct CDR3 sequences, with 30% to 35% found just once. General study points: Luminal-like breast cancer showed significantly greater tumor-nontumor repertoire similarity than basal-like breast cancer did. Tumors had less TCR diversity than lymph nodes, more than nontumor tissue.

This clonotype appeared many times. Its antigen is currently unknown. Axillary draining lymph nodes of breast cancer patients supplied the node samples. Sequencing was carried out using axillary lymph node tissue. This TCR derives from a female donor with breast cancer. Some clones in this sample may be carry-over from other donors' samples.

The CDR3 DNA is TGCGCCAGCAGCTCTACAGGGAGCTACGGCTACACCTTC. Amino acids: CASSSTGSYGYTF. This chain uses TRBV5-1 with TRBJ1-2, with D perhaps TRBD1 (6 bases). The CDR3 length is 13 residues. Germline V lookup: CDR1 SGHRS, CDR2 YFSETQ. The ends were cut back, 3 bases at V and 8 bases at J, with 14 bases in the middle.